The 9 T cell receptor beta chains presented below share a single source sample, sequenced in a study of cytomegalovirus exposure and HLA in healthy donors. Method: immunoSEQ multiplex PCR; TCRdb's copy keeps in-frame clones and lacks some. The sample holds under 400,000 clones, roughly 85% seen once. The sequenced sample consisted of PBMCs. All receptors derive from a woman in her late teens or twenties in good health and CMV-seronegative.

On this clone itself: At one boundary the junction diverges from the germline segment, which might be a read error. The CDR3 loop reads CATSRGRAGHTIYF. For the CDR3, the DNA is TGTGCCACCAGCAGGGGACGAGCTGGACACACCATATATTTT. The chain links TRBV6-5 to TRBJ1-3; possible D gene TRBD1, 6 bases. Germline assignment: CDR1 MNHEY and CDR2 SVGAGI. The CDR3 sequence is 14 residues long.

V usage is TRBV4-1 and J usage is TRBJ2-5; no definite D call. Germline loops: CDR1 MGHRA, CDR2 YSYEKL. CDR3 size: 13 residues. V dropped 2 bases and J dropped 5 bases, with 9 bases sitting between them. CDR3 in DNA: TGCGCCAGCAGCCAAAACTCCCCGGAGACCCAGTACTTC. As protein: CASSQNSPETQYF.

This chain uses TRBV7-9 with TRBJ2-7, with 9 bases fitting TRBD1. The CDR3 totals 14 residues. Germline CDR1 SEHNR, CDR2 FQNEAQ (reference sequence). Trimming removed 4 bases from V and 0 bases from J; junction bases left unmatched: 1. Here the CDR3 reads CASSSTGGSYEQYF. In DNA form, the CDR3 reads TGTGCCAGCAGCTCGACAGGGGGCTCCTACGAGCAGTACTTC.

The gene calls are TRBV28 and TRBJ2-2; TRBD1 might be the D (6 bases). Germline assignment: CDR1 MDHEN and CDR2 SYDVKM. Trimming shortened V by 5 bases and J by 2 bases, and 12 bases separated the two germline ends. The CDR3 runs to 15 residues. The CDR3 loop reads CASSLRGPNTGELFF. The CDR3, as DNA: TGTGCCAGCAGTCTCAGGGGCCCTAACACCGGGGAGCTGTTTTTT.

The J gene is TRBJ2-1, the V gene TRBV5-1; 8 bases line up with TRBD2. Germline assignment: CDR1 SGHRS and CDR2 YFSETQ. The junction had 6 bases not matched to a gene; V was cut back by 0 bases and J by 7 bases. The CDR3 has 15 residues. The CDR3 here is CASSLGGLEVNEQFF. The CDR3 DNA is TGCGCCAGCAGCTTGGGGGGACTAGAGGTAAATGAGCAGTTCTTC.

The CDR3 loop is CASSPDRSAYNQPQHF. The CDR3 DNA is TGCGCCAGCAGCCCGGACAGGTCGGCATATAATCAGCCCCAGCATTTT. This sequence joins TRBV4-1 and TRBJ1-5; 7 nucleotides agree with TRBD1. This CDR3 is 16 amino acids long. The J segment lost 4 bases and the V segment lost 4 bases, leaving 10 bases of the junction unmatched. Germline CDR1 MGHRA, CDR2 YSYEKL.

This rearrangement joins TRBV2 to TRBJ1-2, with TRBD1 matching over 8 bases. This CDR3 is built from 14 residues. Trimming took 5 bases from V and 0 from J; bases not matched to a gene: 2. In germline, CDR1 is SNHLY, CDR2 FYNNEI. CDR3 amino acids: CASSRTGPNYGYTF. In nucleotides, the CDR3 is TGTGCCAGCAGTAGGACAGGGCCTAACTATGGCTACACCTTC.

This chain uses TRBV10-3 with TRBJ2-7; D perhaps matches TRBD2 (6 bases). V was trimmed by 3 bases and J by 5 bases, leaving 20 bases between them. The germline V gene has CDR1 ENHRY and CDR2 SYGVKD. This CDR3 is built from 16 residues. CDR3 nucleotide sequence: TGTGCCATCAGTGAAGCAGGCGGGGAGGTCCCCCACGAGCAGTACTTC. Its translation is CAISEAGGEVPHEQYF.

V gene TRBV5-1 combines with J gene TRBJ2-7; the match to TRBD2 covers 7 bases. Germline V gives CDR1 SGHRS, CDR2 YFSETQ. The CDR3 has 14 amino acids. V shed 4 bases and J 1 base; nucleotides not matched to a gene: 5. DNA for the CDR3: TGCGCCAGCAGCCCCCAGGGACTATCCTACGAGCAGTACTTC. Its translation is CASSPQGLSYEQYF.